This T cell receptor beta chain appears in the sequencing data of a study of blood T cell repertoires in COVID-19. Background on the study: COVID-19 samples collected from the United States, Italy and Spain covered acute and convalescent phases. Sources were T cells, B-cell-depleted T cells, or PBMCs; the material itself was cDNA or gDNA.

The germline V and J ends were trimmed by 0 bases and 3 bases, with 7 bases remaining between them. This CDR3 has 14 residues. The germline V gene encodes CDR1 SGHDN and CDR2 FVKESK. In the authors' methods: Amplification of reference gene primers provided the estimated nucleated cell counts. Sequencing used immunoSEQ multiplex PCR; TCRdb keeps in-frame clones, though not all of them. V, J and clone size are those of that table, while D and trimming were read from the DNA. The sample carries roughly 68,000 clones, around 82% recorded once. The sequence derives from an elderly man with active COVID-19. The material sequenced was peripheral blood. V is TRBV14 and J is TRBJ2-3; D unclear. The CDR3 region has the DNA TGTGCCAGCAGCCAAGATCATAGAACAGATACGCAGTATTTT. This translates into CASSQDHRTDTQYF.